This TCR beta chain appears in the sequencing data of a study of neurological immune-mediated disorders. Study conclusions and caveats: It was the repertoires of 18 of 34 multiple sclerosis patients that phylogenetic grouping placed in one related-CDR3 cluster, which is a possible signature. There was no clinical or MRI feature that was associated with the multiple sclerosis repertoire cluster.

This clonotype was found many times. What it binds is not known. The cDNA was generated by 5'RACE with 10-nucleotide random UMIs. TCRdb recomputed calls from the 5' RACE reads with MiXCR, one row per CDR3 protein. The sample lists over 60,000 distinct CDR3 sequences; less than 5.5% were seen once. Germline CDR1 reads GTSNPN; CDR2 reads SVGIG (reference sequence). CDR3 length: 16 residues. V lost 2 bases, J lost 1 base, and 8 bases stayed unmatched. This chain connects TRBV30 to TRBJ1-2; 9 nucleotides align to TRBD1. Sequencing was done on a sample of PBMCs. The receptor's source is a woman aged 25 to 39 with multiple sclerosis. Written as DNA, the CDR3 is TGTGCCTGGAGTAGGGACAGGGCCTTAAATAACTATGGCTACACCTTC. Its translation: CAWSRDRALNNYGYTF.